This is a list of T cell receptor beta chains from one sample in a study of OX40 agonist ivuxolimab in advanced cancers. The table came from immunoSEQ multiplex PCR; TCRdb's copy has only in-frame clones and leaves some out. The table includes about 73,000 clones, 80% to 95% detected once. The specimen was CD4+ or CD8+ T cells sorted from blood, collected in a trial of the OX40 agonist ivuxolimab. Source of these receptors: an adult with an advanced solid tumor such as melanoma, head and neck, liver or kidney cancer. Both conserved end residues are part of each CDR3. Each record gives: CDR3 DNA, CDR3 protein, V gene, clone size, D gene, J gene. A D gene is named only where the DNA matches it firmly. Some rows mark clone size as missing; the rest say once, few, many or name a class of expanded clone.

TGTGCCAGCTCCCTCCGACAGGAGGGAGCTGGAAACACCATATATTTT CASSLRQEGAGNTIYF TRBV18 . . TRBJ1-3
TGTGCCAGCAGCGGGGAATCGAGGCCCTACGAGCAGTACTTC CASSGESRPYEQYF TRBV7-9 . . TRBJ2-7
TGTGCCAGCTCACCGGGGGCGGGGACAGTCACAGATACGCAGTATTTT CASSPGAGTVTDTQYF TRBV18 . . TRBJ2-3
TGTGCCAGCAGCCCCTCCGGGACACGGGAAAGGGGGGAGCAGTTCTTC CASSPSGTRERGEQFF TRBV7-2 few . TRBJ2-1
TGTGCCAGCAGCCAAAGGAGGGGACTAGAGTCTGCCGATACGCAGTATTTT CASSQRRGLESADTQYF TRBV14 . TRBD2 TRBJ2-3
TGTGCCAGCAGCCTACAGGGTGAGGGCACTGAAGCTTTCTTT CASSLQGEGTEAFF TRBV7-3 . . TRBJ1-1
TGTGCCAGCAGCCAATTCCCGGGGGCCGGGGAGACCCAGTACTTC CASSQFPGAGETQYF TRBV14 . . TRBJ2-5
TGTGCCAGCAGTCCGCCTAGGCGGGAGACCCAGTACTTC CASSPPRRETQYF TRBV28 . . TRBJ2-5
TGTGCCAGCAGCTTTAACCACGGGGAGACCCAGTACTTC CASSFNHGETQYF TRBV7-6 . . TRBJ2-5
TGTGCCAGTAATCCTAGCGGGAGCGGTAGTGAGCAGTTCTTC CASNPSGSGSEQFF TRBV19 . TRBD2 TRBJ2-1